The 23 T cell receptor beta chains presented below share a single source sample, sequenced in a study of control samples from healthy donors and cancer patients. The data were produced by immunoSEQ multiplex PCR, yet TCRdb's version contains in-frame clones alone and is incomplete. The sample has over 60,000 clones, around 90% seen once. The sequencing input was PBMCs. These receptors were collected from a woman aged 60-75 years with head and neck cancer.

This rearrangement joins TRBV9 to TRBJ2-2, with TRBD2 matching over 12 bases. V lost 0 bases, J lost 4 bases, and 10 bases stayed unmatched. CDR1 is SGDLS and CDR2 is YYNGEE in the germline V gene. CDR3 length: 19 residues. CDR3 residues: CASSVALQTSGRFTGELFF. The DNA for the CDR3 is TGTGCCAGCAGCGTAGCCCTCCAAACTAGCGGGAGGTTCACCGGGGAGCTGTTTTTT.

V is TRBV5-1 and J is TRBJ1-3; D remains ambiguous. The V end was cut by 0 bases, the J end by 0 bases, with 7 bases between. This CDR3 contains 15 residues. Germline V gene data show CDR1 as SGHRS and CDR2 as YFSETQ. The CDR3, as DNA: TGCGCCAGCAGCTTGGTGGGTTCCTCTGGAAACACCATATATTTT. Encoded protein: CASSLVGSSGNTIYF.

The chain has TRBV9 and TRBJ2-7; D gene ambiguous. The germline V and J ends were trimmed by 0 bases and 2 bases, with 15 bases remaining between them. CDR1 and CDR2 from the germline V gene are SGDLS and YYNGEE. The CDR3 has 16 amino acids. CDR3 DNA: TGTGCCAGCAGCGTAGGGATAGGGATCCCACCCTACGAGCAGTACTTC. Its protein product is CASSVGIGIPPYEQYF.

The rearrangement links TRBV19 to TRBJ2-5; 10 bases agree with TRBD2. Germline CDR1 and CDR2: LNHDA and SQIVND (reference sequence). V gave up 4 bases and J gave up 4 bases; unmatched junction bases: 9. The CDR3 consists of 16 residues. CDR3 nucleotide sequence: TGTGCCAGTAGTACCTCTAGCGGGAGCTTGGGAGAGACCCAGTACTTC. This sequence encodes CASSTSSGSLGETQYF.

The chain uses TRBV24-1 and TRBJ2-5, with D possibly TRBD2 on 7 matching bases. CDR1 KGHDR and CDR2 SFDVKD come from the germline V gene. There are 14 residues in the CDR3. V was trimmed by 3 bases and J by 1 base, leaving 8 bases between them. CDR3 residues: CATSDGGAQETQYF. The CDR3 DNA is TGTGCCACCAGTGATGGGGGGGCCCAAGAGACCCAGTACTTC.

CDR3: CASSLDGNNEQYF. The CDR3 DNA follows: TGTGCCAGCAGCTTAGACGGAAATAACGAGCAGTACTTC. The chain employs TRBV7-2 and TRBJ2-7; D is unresolved. The CDR3 is made up of 13 amino acids. The germline V gene has CDR1 SGHTA and CDR2 FQGNSA. V lost 1 base to trimming and J lost 5 bases, with 9 bases between them.

This clone was detected only once. The chain has TRBV3-1 (or the pseudogene TRBV3-2) and TRBJ2-2; D remains ambiguous. Trimming left V 1 base short and J 6 bases short, with 9 bases between. The CDR3 spans 14 residues. Germline V CDR1 and CDR2: LGHDT, YNNKEL (reference sequence). The DNA of the CDR3 is TGTGCCAGCAGCCAAGTCTCTACCTCCGGGGAGCTGTTTTTT. It codes for CASSQVSTSGELFF.

This clone appeared once. The genes are TRBV7-9 and TRBJ1-1; D unresolved. Germline CDR1 and CDR2: SEHNR and FQNEAQ (reference sequence). The CDR3 extends over 11 amino acids. V gave up 7 bases and J gave up 0 bases, with 3 bases separating them. The CDR3 here is CASILNTEAFF. The CDR3 bases are TGTGCCAGCATCTTGAACACTGAAGCTTTCTTT.

The gene calls are TRBV7-2 and TRBJ2-3, with a possible D match to TRBD2 (5 bases). Trimming removed 1 base at V and 7 bases at J, with 15 bases between. This CDR3 has 15 residues. In germline, CDR1 is SGHTA, CDR2 FQGNSA. CDR3 protein: CASSLVVGVLNTQYF. DNA for the CDR3: TGTGCCAGCAGCTTAGTTGTGGGAGTTTTAAATACGCAGTATTTT.

This clone was recorded a few times. This CDR3 is CASTAIYGEPNTEAFF. DNA of the CDR3: TGTGCCAGTACCGCCATTTACGGGGAACCGAACACTGAAGCTTTCTTT. The V and J genes are TRBV19 and TRBJ1-1; D gene ambiguous. The V end lost 7 bases, the J end lost 1 base, and 19 bases lay between the germline ends. The CDR3 is made up of 16 amino acids. From germline, CDR1 is LNHDA and CDR2 SQIVND (reference sequence).

The chain is built from TRBV19 and TRBJ1-2, with D unresolved. V was trimmed by 3 bases and J by 0 bases, leaving 8 bases between them. The CDR3 is made up of 14 amino acids. The germline gives CDR1 LNHDA, CDR2 SQIVND (reference sequence). CDR3 sequence: CASSMAGTNYGYTF. The CDR3 region has the DNA TGTGCCAGTAGTATGGCAGGTACTAACTATGGCTACACCTTC.

The V gene is TRBV7-3, the J gene TRBJ2-1; D perhaps matches TRBD1 (5 bases). CDR3 length equals 11 residues. V was cut by 5 bases and J by 8 bases, with 7 bases left in between. Germline CDR1 and CDR2: SGHTA and FQGTGA. The CDR3: CASSQGDEQFF. CDR3 sequence (DNA): TGTGCCAGCAGCCAAGGGGATGAGCAGTTCTTC. The variable domain in full, completed from reference TRBV7-3 and TRBJ2-1, reads GAGVSQTPSNKVTEKGKYVELRCDPISGHTALYWYRQSLGQGPEFLIYFQGTGAADDSGLPNDRFFAVRPEGSVSTLKIQRTERGDSAVYLCASSQGDEQFFGPGTRLTVL.

The V gene is TRBV5-1, the J gene TRBJ2-5; a weak D match, TRBD2 (5 bases). CDR1 and CDR2 from the germline V gene are SGHRS and YFSETQ. The length of the CDR3 is 14 residues. V was trimmed by 6 bases and J by 3 bases, leaving 15 bases between them. CDR3 in DNA: TGCGCCAGCACTGGAGGCATCAGAAAAGAGACCCAGTACTTC. Amino acids: CASTGGIRKETQYF.

The chain carries TRBV7-8 and TRBJ2-2; D is unresolved. The CDR3 totals 14 residues. Germline V gene sequence: CDR1 SGHVS, CDR2 FQNEAQ. Trimming removed 2 bases from V and 9 bases from J, with 13 bases in between. The CDR3 sequence: CASSLREAVRELFF. CDR3 nucleotides: TGTGCCAGCAGCTTACGAGAAGCCGTCCGGGAGCTGTTTTTT.

This chain links TRBV4-2 with TRBJ2-1; 8 bases align to TRBD2. The germline CDR1 and CDR2 sequences are LGHNA and YNFKEQ. The CDR3 consists of 16 residues. The V and J ends lost 2 bases and 9 bases, in that order; junction bases with no gene match: 12. The CDR3 DNA follows: TGTGCCAGCAGCCAAAATCTACGGGAGGGCTTCGGTGAGCAGTTCTTC. Protein sequence: CASSQNLREGFGEQFF.

The V gene is TRBV5-1, the J gene TRBJ2-5; 7 nucleotides agree with TRBD1. V lost 4 bases and J lost 4; bases outside the gene matches: 10. CDR3 length equals 15 residues. Germline CDR1 reads SGHRS; CDR2 reads YFSETQ. The CDR3 coding sequence is TGCGCCAGCAGCGAAACAGGGGTGAGAGGAGAGACCCAGTACTTC. It is translated as CASSETGVRGETQYF.

The rearrangement links TRBV3-1 (or the pseudogene TRBV3-2) to TRBJ2-1; D ambiguous. CDR3 length equals 14 residues. Trimming took off 8 bases at V and 0 bases at J, with 11 bases between the two ends. The germline CDR1 and CDR2 sequences are LGHDT and YNNKEL (reference sequence). The CDR3 nucleotides read TGTGCCAGCTTAGGTGGAAGCTCCTACAATGAGCAGTTCTTC. It is translated as CASLGGSSYNEQFF.

This clone has more than one count but fewer than ten. CDR3 DNA sequence: TGTGCCAGCTCACCAGCTTACCGAACAGGGGCAAACGAGCAGTACTTC. Its protein is CASSPAYRTGANEQYF. The chain recombines TRBV18 with TRBJ2-7; 7 bases are a match to TRBD1. CDR3 length: 16 residues. With V trimmed by 2 bases and J by 5 bases, 12 bases remained unmatched. Germline assignment: CDR1 KGHSH and CDR2 LQKENI.

The V gene is TRBV5-8, the J gene TRBJ2-7; D gene ambiguous. Trimming took off 5 bases at V and 3 bases at J, with 18 bases between the two ends. The CDR3 covers 15 residues. Germline V gene data show CDR1 as SGHTS and CDR2 as YDEGEE. The CDR3 loop is CASSPSSARYYEQYF. The CDR3 region has the DNA TGTGCCAGCAGTCCGAGCTCGGCGCGGTACTACGAGCAGTACTTC.

The CDR3 bases are TGTGCCATCAGTGAGTGGGGGGTAGCGGGAGAGGCCTACAATGAGCAGTTCTTC. It encodes CAISEWGVAGEAYNEQFF. V gene TRBV10-3 combines with J gene TRBJ2-1, with TRBD2 matching over 9 bases. CDR1 is ENHRY, CDR2 SYGVKD, per germline. Trimming at V came to 1 base and at J to 2 bases, leaving 9 bases not matched to a gene. This CDR3 comprises 18 residues.

The chain couples TRBV28 to TRBJ1-2; D is uncertain. Trimming removed 3 bases at V and 8 bases at J, with 16 bases between. The CDR3 is 14 residues long. The germline CDR1 and CDR2 sequences are MDHEN and SYDVKM. CDR3: CASSLVGDGRGYTF. CDR3 DNA sequence: TGTGCCAGCAGTTTGGTCGGGGATGGGCGGGGCTACACCTTC.

The chain couples TRBV7-9 to TRBJ1-2; 8 positions match TRBD1. V lost 6 bases and J lost 3; bases outside the gene matches: 12. The CDR3 runs to 16 residues. Germline lookup yields CDR1 SEHNR and CDR2 FQNEAQ (reference sequence). The CDR3, as DNA: TGTGCCAGCAGTACCGGGACAGGATTGATTGACTATGGCTACACCTTC. This gives the protein CASSTGTGLIDYGYTF.

The chain employs TRBV7-2 and TRBJ2-5, with 7 nucleotides matching TRBD2. Germline V gives CDR1 SGHTA, CDR2 FQGNSA. The CDR3 is 15 amino acids. Unmatched junction bases numbered 10, after V lost 4 bases and J lost 5 bases. The CDR3 region is CASSSNREAEETQYF. As DNA, the CDR3 is TGTGCCAGCAGCTCGAACCGGGAGGCGGAGGAGACCCAGTACTTC.